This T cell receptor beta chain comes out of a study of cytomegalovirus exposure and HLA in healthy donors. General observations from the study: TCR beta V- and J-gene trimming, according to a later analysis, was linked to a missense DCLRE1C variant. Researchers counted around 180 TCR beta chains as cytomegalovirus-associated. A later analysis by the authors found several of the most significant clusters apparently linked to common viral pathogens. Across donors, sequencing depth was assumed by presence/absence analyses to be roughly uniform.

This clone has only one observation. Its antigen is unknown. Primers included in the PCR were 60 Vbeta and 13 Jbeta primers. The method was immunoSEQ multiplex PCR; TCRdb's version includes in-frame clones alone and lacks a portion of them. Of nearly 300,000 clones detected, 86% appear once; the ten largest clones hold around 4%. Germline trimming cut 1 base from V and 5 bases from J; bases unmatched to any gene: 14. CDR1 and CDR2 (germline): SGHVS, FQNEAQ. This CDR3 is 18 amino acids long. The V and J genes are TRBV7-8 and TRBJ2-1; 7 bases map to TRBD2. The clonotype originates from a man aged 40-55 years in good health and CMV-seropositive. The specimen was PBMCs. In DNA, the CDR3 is TGTGCCAGCAGCTTAGGATGGGGAGGGACTAACTACCACAATGAGCAGTTCTTC. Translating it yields CASSLGWGGTNYHNEQFF.